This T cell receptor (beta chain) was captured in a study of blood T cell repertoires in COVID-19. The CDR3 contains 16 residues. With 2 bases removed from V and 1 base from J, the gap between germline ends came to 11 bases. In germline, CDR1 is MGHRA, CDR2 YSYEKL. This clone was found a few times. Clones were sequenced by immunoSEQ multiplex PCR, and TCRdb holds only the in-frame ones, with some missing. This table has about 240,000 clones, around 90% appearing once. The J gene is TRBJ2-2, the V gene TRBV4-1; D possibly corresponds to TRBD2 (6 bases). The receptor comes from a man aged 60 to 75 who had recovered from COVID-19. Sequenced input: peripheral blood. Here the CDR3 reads CASSQILAKNTGELFF. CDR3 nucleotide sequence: TGCGCCAGCAGCCAAATACTAGCAAAGAACACCGGGGAGCTGTTTTTT.